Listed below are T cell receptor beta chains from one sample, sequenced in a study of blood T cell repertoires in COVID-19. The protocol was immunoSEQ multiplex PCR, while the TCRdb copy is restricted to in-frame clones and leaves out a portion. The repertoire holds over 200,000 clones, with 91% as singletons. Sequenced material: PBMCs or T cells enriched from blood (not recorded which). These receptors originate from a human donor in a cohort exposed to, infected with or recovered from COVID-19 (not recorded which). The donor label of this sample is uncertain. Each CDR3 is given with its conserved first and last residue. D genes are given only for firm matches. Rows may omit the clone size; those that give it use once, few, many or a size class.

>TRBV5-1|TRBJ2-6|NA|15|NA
CASSLGGDGANVLTF
TGCGCCAGCAGCTTGGGGGGAGACGGGGCCAACGTCCTGACTTTC
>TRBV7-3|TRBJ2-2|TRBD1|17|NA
CASSLTGGLSNTGELFF
TGTGCCAGCAGCCTGACAGGGGGCCTCTCGAACACCGGGGAGCTGTTTTTT
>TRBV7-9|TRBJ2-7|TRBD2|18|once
CASSLTSGTSGGEPEQYF
TGTGCCAGCAGCTTAACCTCCGGGACTAGCGGGGGGGAACCCGAGCAGTACTTC
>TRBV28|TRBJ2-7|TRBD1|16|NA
CASSSPRQGRSREQYF
TGTGCCAGCAGTTCCCCCAGACAGGGGCGGTCGCGCGAGCAGTACTTC
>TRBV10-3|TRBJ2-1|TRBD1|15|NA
CAISETGVGYNEQFF
TGTGCCATCAGTGAGACAGGGGTAGGCTACAATGAGCAGTTCTTC
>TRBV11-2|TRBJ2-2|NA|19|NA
CASSSFRTATPRGTGELFF
TGTGCCAGCAGTTCTTTTAGGACAGCAACACCTCGTGGCACCGGGGAGCTGTTTTTT
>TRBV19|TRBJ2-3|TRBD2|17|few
CASSISVAGGSTDTQYF
TGTGCCAGTAGTATTTCCGTTGCGGGGGGGAGCACAGATACGCAGTATTTT
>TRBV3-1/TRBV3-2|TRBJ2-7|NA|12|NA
CASSQASYEQYF
TGTGCCAGCAGCCAAGCTAGCTACGAGCAGTACTTC
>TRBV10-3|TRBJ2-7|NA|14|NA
CAISDQGGAYEQYF
TGTGCCATCAGTGATCAGGGGGGTGCCTACGAGCAGTACTTC
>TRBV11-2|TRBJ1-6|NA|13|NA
CASSVTENSPLHF
TGTGCCAGCAGCGTAACGGAGAATTCACCCCTCCACTTT
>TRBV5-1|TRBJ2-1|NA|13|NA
CASSLSGNNEQFF
TGCGCCAGCAGCTTGTCAGGGAACAATGAGCAGTTCTTC
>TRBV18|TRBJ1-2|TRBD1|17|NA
CASSPPVQGAEVNGYTF
TGTGCCAGCTCACCACCTGTACAGGGGGCTGAAGTAAATGGCTACACCTTC
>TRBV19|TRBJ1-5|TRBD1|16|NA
CASNIHRDRGNQPQHF
TGTGCCAGTAACATACACCGGGACAGGGGCAATCAGCCCCAGCATTTT
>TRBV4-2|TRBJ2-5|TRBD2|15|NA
CASSQGGTIGETQYF
TGTGCCAGCAGCCAAGGGGGGACTATTGGAGAGACCCAGTACTTC
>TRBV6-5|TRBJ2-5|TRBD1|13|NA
CASMRTGWETQYF
TGTGCCAGCATGAGGACAGGGTGGGAGACCCAGTACTTC
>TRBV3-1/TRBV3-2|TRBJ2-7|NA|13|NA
CASSHRTSYEQYF
TGTGCCAGCAGCCACCGGACATCCTACGAGCAGTACTTC
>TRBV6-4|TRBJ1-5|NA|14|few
CASSESGGNQPQHF
TGTGCCAGCAGTGAGTCAGGGGGCAATCAGCCCCAGCATTTT
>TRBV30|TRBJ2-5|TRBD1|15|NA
CAWSVGTGFQETQYF
TGTGCCTGGAGTGTGGGGACAGGGTTCCAAGAGACCCAGTACTTC
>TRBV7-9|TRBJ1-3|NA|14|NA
CASSSLSSGNTIYF
TGTGCCAGCAGCTCTTTGAGCTCTGGAAACACCATATATTTT
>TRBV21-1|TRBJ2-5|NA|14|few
CASSITDSQETQYF
TGTGCCAGCAGCATAACGGACAGTCAAGAGACCCAGTACTTC
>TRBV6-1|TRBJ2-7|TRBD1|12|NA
CASSETQGKQYF
TGTGCCAGCAGTGAGACACAGGGGAAGCAGTACTTC
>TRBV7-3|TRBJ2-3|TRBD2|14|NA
CASSLGLDTDTQYF
TGTGCCAGCAGCTTAGGACTAGACACAGATACGCAGTATTTT
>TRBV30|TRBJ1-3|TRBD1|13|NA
CAWDRGKENTIYF
TGTGCCTGGGACAGGGGGAAAGAAAACACCATATATTTT
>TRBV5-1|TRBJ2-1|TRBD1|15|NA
CASSKGADSYNEQFF
TGCGCCAGCAGCAAGGGGGCGGATTCCTACAATGAGCAGTTCTTC
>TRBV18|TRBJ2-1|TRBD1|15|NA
CASSPPGQGYNEQFF
TGTGCCAGCTCACCCCCGGGACAGGGGTACAATGAGCAGTTCTTC
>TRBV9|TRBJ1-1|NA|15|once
CASSVASQGKTEAFF
TGTGCCAGCAGCGTAGCCTCCCAGGGGAAGACTGAAGCTTTCTTT
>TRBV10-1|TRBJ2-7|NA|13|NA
CASRLQIPYEQYF
TGCGCCAGCAGGCTACAGATTCCCTACGAGCAGTACTTC
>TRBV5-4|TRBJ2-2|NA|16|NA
CASSPLAPLDTGELFF
TGTGCCAGCAGCCCTTTGGCCCCTCTGGACACCGGGGAGCTGTTTTTT
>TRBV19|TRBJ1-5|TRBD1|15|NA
CASSRGQSSNQPQHF
TGTGCCAGTAGTAGGGGACAGTCTAGCAATCAGCCCCAGCATTTT
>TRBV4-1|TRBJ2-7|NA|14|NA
CASSRPGQPYEQYF
TGCGCCAGCAGCCGTCCCGGACAGCCCTACGAGCAGTACTTC
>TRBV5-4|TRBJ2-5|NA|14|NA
CASSQGREQETQYF
TGTGCCAGCAGCCAGGGCAGGGAACAAGAGACCCAGTACTTC
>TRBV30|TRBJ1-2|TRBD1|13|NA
CAWRATGEGGYTF
TGTGCCTGGAGGGCTACAGGGGAAGGTGGCTACACCTTC
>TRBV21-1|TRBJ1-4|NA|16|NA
CASSNCPPVPFEKLFF
TGTGCCAGCAGCAATTGCCCCCCGGTACCCTTCGAAAAACTGTTTTTT
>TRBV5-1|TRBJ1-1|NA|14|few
CASSPGGDHTEAFF
TGCGCCAGCAGTCCGGGCGGGGATCACACTGAAGCTTTCTTT
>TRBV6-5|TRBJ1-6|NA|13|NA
CASTRTVDSPLHF
TGTGCCAGCACCCGGACAGTTGATTCACCCCTCCACTTT
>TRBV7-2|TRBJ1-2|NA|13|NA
CASSGAGLGGYTF
TGTGCCAGCAGCGGAGCGGGATTAGGGGGCTACACCTTC
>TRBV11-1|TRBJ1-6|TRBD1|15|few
CASSLRAQGNSPLHF
TGTGCCAGCAGCTTAAGGGCACAGGGGAATTCACCCCTCCACTTT
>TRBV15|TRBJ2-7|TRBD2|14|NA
CATSRGGYPNEQYF
TGTGCCACCAGCAGGGGAGGGTACCCTAACGAGCAGTACTTC
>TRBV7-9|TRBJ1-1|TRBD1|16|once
CASSPAQQGLNTEAFF
TGTGCCAGCAGCCCCGCTCAACAGGGGTTGAACACTGAAGCTTTCTTT
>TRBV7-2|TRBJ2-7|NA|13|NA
CASSPIRVHEQYF
TGTGCCAGCAGCCCCATCAGGGTCCACGAGCAGTACTTC
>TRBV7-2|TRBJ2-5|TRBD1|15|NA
CASSSRTGGQETQYF
TGTGCCAGCAGCTCGAGGACAGGGGGCCAAGAGACCCAGTACTTC
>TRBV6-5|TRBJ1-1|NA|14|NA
CASSYGPGLTEAFF
TGTGCCAGCAGTTACGGGCCAGGGTTGACTGAAGCTTTCTTT
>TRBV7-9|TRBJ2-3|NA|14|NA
CASSPNADADTQYF
TGTGCCAGCAGCCCCAATGCGGATGCAGATACGCAGTATTTT
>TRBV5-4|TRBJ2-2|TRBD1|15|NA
CASSPGTGGHGELFF
TGTGCCAGCAGCCCTGGGACAGGGGGCCACGGGGAGCTGTTTTTT
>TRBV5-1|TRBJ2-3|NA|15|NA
CASSGGGTSTDTQYF
TGCGCCAGCAGCGGTGGAGGTACTTCAACAGATACGCAGTATTTT
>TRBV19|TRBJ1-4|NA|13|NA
CASTRGTAEKLFF
TGTGCCAGTACGCGGGGGACGGCTGAAAAACTGTTTTTT
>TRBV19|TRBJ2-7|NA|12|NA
CASSNTGFEQYF
TGTGCCAGTAGTAATACAGGGTTCGAGCAGTACTTC
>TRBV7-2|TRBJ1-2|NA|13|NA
CASSLDRANRYTF
TGTGCCAGCAGCTTAGACAGGGCAAACCGCTACACCTTC
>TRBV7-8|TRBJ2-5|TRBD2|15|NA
CASSPGLAAVQTQYF
TGTGCCAGCAGCCCGGGACTAGCGGCTGTCCAGACCCAGTACTTC
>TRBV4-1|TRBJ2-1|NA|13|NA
CASSEGRGQEQFF
TGCGCCAGCAGCGAAGGACGAGGGCAAGAGCAGTTCTTC
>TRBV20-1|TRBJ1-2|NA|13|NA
CSATDSGRYGYTF
TGCAGTGCTACTGACAGCGGGAGATATGGCTACACCTTC
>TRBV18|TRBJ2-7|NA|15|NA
CASSPRDKDSYEQYF
TGTGCCAGCTCACCTCGGGACAAAGACTCCTACGAGCAGTACTTC